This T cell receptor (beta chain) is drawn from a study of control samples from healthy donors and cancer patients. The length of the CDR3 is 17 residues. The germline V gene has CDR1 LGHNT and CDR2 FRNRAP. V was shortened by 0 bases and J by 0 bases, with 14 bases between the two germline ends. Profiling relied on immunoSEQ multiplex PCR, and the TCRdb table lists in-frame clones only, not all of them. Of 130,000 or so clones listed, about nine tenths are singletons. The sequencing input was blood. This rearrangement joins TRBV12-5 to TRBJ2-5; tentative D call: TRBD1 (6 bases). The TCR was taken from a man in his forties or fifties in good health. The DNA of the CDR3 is TGTGCTAGTGGTTTGGTATTATGGGACACCAACCAAGAGACCCAGTACTTC. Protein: CASGLVLWDTNQETQYF.